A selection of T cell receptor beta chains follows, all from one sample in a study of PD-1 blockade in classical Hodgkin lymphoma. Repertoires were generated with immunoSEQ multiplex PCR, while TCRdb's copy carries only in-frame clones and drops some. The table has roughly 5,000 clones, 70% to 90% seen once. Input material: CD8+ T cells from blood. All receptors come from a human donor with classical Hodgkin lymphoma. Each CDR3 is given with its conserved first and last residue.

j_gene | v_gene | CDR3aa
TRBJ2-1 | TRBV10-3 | CAIRRDHHNEQFF
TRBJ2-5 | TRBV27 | CASSLTGTSGEETQYF
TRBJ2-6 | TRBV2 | CASSSIQSRANVLTF
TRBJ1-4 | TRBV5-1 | CASSPDATNEKLFF
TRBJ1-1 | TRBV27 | CASSLTGFGVNTEAFF
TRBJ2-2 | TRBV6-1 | CASQVGSDTGELFF
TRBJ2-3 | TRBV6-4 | CASRGDFDTDTQYF
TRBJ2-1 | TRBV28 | CASSFSAYGDEQFF
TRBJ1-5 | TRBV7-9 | CASSLGQGIGQPQHF
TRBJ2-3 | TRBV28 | CASSLDRDTQYF
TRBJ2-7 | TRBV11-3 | CASSARTGDSYEQYF
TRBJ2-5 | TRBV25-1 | CASTELAGDQETQYF
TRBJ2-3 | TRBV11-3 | CASSGRTSGNPDTQYF
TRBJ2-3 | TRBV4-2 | CASSRHLQEGQDTQYF
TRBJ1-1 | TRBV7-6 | CASSLNRGNTEAFF
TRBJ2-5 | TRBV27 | CASSLGGGGETQYF
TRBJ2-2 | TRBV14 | CASSQGAGLAGTGELFF
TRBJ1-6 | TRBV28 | CASSLGQVENSPLHF
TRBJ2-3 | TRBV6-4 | CASSGTSGTDTQYF
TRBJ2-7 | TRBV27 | CASSLLVVSSYEQYF
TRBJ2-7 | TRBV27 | CASSLTGREQYF
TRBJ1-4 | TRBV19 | CAHGGRALSEKLFF
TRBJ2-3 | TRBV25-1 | CASSEGGSLYGTDTQYF
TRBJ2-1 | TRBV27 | CASMGLSSYNEQFF
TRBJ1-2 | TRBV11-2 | CASRSWGVGYTF
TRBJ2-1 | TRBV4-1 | CASSQQPLADDEQFF
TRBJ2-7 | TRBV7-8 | CASSLQLARPNYEQYF
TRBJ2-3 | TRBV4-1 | CASSQFGGGGDTQYF
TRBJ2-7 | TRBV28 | CASSWSGDSYSYEQYF
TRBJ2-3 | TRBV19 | CASSILHPDTQYF
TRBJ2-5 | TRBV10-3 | CAISGQNQETQYF
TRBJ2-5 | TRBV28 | CASSSGSGMGQETQYF
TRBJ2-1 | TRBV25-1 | CASSEGARDTYNEQFF
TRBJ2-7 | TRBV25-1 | CASSESSGIGWEQYF
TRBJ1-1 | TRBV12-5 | CASGLSNTEAFF
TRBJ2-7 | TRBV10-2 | CATSAGRLSYEQYF
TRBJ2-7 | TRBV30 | CAWSVSGFYEQYF
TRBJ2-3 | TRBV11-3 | CASSLTDGRTDTQYF
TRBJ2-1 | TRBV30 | CACGASGDYNEQFF
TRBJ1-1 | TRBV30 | CAWSPTENTEAFF
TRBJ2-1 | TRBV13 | CASSSTGTSGSLYNEQFF
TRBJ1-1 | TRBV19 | CATLGWEGGEAFF
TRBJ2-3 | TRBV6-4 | CASGGTSGSTDTQYF
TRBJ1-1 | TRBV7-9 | CASSLPGWDTEAFF
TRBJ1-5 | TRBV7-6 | CASSRLWDQPQHF
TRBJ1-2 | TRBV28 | CASSLWRVSYGYTF
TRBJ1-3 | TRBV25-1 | CASSDSGLGNTIYF
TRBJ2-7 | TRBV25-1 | CASSETQGVKGYEQYF
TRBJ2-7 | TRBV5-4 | CASSAGTSGSKRYEQYF
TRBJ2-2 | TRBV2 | CASSAGLAGMYTGELFF
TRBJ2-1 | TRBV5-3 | CARSLAGSYNEQFF
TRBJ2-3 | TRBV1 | CTSSQEGLAGGPDTQYF
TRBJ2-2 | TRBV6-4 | CASSMAGDTGELFF
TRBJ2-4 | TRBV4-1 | CASSQEGDWGIQYF
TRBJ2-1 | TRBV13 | CASTSHEVSFNEQFF
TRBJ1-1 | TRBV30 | CAWRLQGAAEAFF
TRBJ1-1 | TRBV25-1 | CASSESGGQTEAFF
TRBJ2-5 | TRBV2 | CASSDFAEPQETQYF
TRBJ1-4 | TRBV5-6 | CASSLGRVGEKLFF